The 25 T cell receptor beta chains in this list originate from one sample, sequenced in a study of blood T cell repertoires in COVID-19. Profiling relied on immunoSEQ multiplex PCR, and the TCRdb table lists in-frame clones only, not all of them. The sample consists of about 300,000 clones, over 85% of them appearing once. Input material: peripheral blood. These receptors were collected from a woman under 40 with COVID-19, enrolled during active disease.

The rearrangement links TRBV5-1 to TRBJ1-2, with D possibly being TRBD1 (5 bases). V lost 3 bases to trimming and J lost 5 bases, with 20 bases between them. The CDR3 loop spans 16 amino acids. CDR1 is SGHRS and CDR2 is YFSETQ in the germline V gene. CDR3 residues: CASSYGAGGLEYGYTF. For the CDR3, the DNA is TGCGCCAGCAGCTATGGAGCGGGGGGATTAGAATATGGCTACACCTTC.

The sample holds one count of this clone. The rearrangement joins TRBV4-1 to TRBJ2-1; D may be TRBD2 (5 bases). Germline values: CDR1 MGHRA, CDR2 YSYEKL. V shed 2 bases and J shed 0 bases, with 11 bases lying between them. CDR3 size: 16 residues. The CDR3 spells CASSQTGMGSYNEQFF. CDR3 coding DNA: TGCGCCAGCAGCCAAACGGGAATGGGCTCCTACAATGAGCAGTTCTTC.

The chain recombines TRBV5-8 with TRBJ1-5; D is perhaps TRBD1 (6 bases). CDR3 size: 16 residues. The V gene's germline CDR1 is SGHTS and CDR2 YDEGEE. Trimming took 0 bases from V and 0 from J, leaving 10 bases between them. In nucleotides, the CDR3 is TGTGCCAGCAGCTTGGGACAGGATTATAGCAATCAGCCCCAGCATTTT. As protein: CASSLGQDYSNQPQHF. The full variable domain, with the rest looked up from reference TRBV5-8 and TRBJ1-5, is EAGVTQSPTHLIKTRGQQATLRCSPISGHTSVYWYQQALGLGLQFLLWYDEGEERNRGNFPPRFSGRQFPNYSSELNVNALELEDSALYLCASSLGQDYSNQPQHFGDGTRLSIL.

Comments on this clone: The junction differs from germline at one of its ends, possibly a read error. V gene TRBV7-9 combines with J gene TRBJ1-5; TRBD1 matches 11 bases. The CDR3 totals 14 residues. Germline V CDR1 and CDR2: SEHNR, FQNEAQ (reference sequence). The CDR3 DNA sequence: TGTGCCAGCAGCAGGACAGGGGGCAACCAGCCCCAGCATTTT. Translating it yields CASSRTGGNQPQHF.

There are a few counts of this clone. The chain carries TRBV20-1 and TRBJ2-5, with D tentatively TRBD1 (6 bases). CDR3 length: 11 residues. Germline V lookup: CDR1 DFQATT, CDR2 SNEGSKA (reference sequence). CDR3 in DNA: TGCACCGGACAGCATCAAGAGACCCAGTACTTC. Translated: CTGQHQETQYF.

This chain joins TRBV9 and TRBJ1-1; 7 positions agree with TRBD1. The ends lost 3 bases at V and 4 bases at J; junction bases unmatched: 6. The germline gives CDR1 SGDLS, CDR2 YYNGEE. The CDR3 has 14 amino acids. CDR3 DNA sequence: TGTGCCAGCAGCGCCACAGGGGTTGGCACTGAAGCTTTCTTT. It specifies CASSATGVGTEAFF.

This clone was detected once. J is TRBJ1-1 and V is TRBV28, with a weak D call TRBD1 (6 bases). Per germline, CDR1 MDHEN and CDR2 SYDVKM. Trimming cost V 4 bases and J 1 base, with 10 bases left between them. This CDR3 is built from 14 residues. The CDR3 loop reads CASSYRVENTEAFF. The CDR3 DNA follows: TGTGCCAGCAGTTACAGGGTGGAGAACACTGAAGCTTTCTTT.

The chain joins TRBV18 to TRBJ1-3; D gene uncertain. The CDR3 runs to 16 residues. Germline V gene data show CDR1 as KGHSH and CDR2 as LQKENI. V was shortened by 1 base and J by 4 bases, with 14 bases between the two germline ends. The CDR3 DNA is TGTGCCAGCTCACCACGGGCAGGCTTATCGGGAAACACCATATATTTT. It codes for CASSPRAGLSGNTIYF. The complete variable domain, with remaining parts taken from reference TRBV18 and TRBJ1-3, reads NAGVMQNPRHLVRRRGQEARLRCSPMKGHSHVYWYRQLPEEGLKFMVYLQKENIIDESGMPKERFSAEFPKEGPSILRIQQVVRGDSAAYFCASSPRAGLSGNTIYFGEGSWLTVV.

This chain uses TRBV15 with TRBJ2-1; 7 bases are shared with TRBD2. CDR1 LNHNV and CDR2 YYDKDF come from the germline V gene (reference sequence). The CDR3 totals 16 residues. The junction had 5 bases not matched to a gene; V was cut back by 0 bases and J by 3 bases. CDR3 sequence (DNA): TGTGCCACCAGCAGAGAGGGGCCTAGCGGCTACAATGAGCAGTTCTTC. This codes for CATSREGPSGYNEQFF.

This clone occurred a few times. The J gene is TRBJ1-4, the V gene TRBV19; D perhaps matches TRBD1 (5 bases). V shed 5 bases and J shed 7 bases, with 11 bases lying between them. The germline CDR1 and CDR2 sequences are LNHDA and SQIVND (reference sequence). This CDR3 has 13 amino acids. CDR3 region: CASSSTAFEKLFF. The CDR3 bases are TGTGCCAGTAGTTCGACAGCCTTTGAAAAACTGTTTTTT.

The genes are TRBV7-2 and TRBJ1-2; D remains unclear. Germline values: CDR1 SGHTA, CDR2 FQGNSA. Trimming took 1 base from V and 0 from J, leaving 9 bases between them. The CDR3 runs 15 residues. The CDR3 loop reads CASSLEEIPNYGYTF. Here the CDR3 DNA reads TGTGCCAGCAGCTTAGAGGAGATCCCTAACTATGGCTACACCTTC.

The chain employs TRBV5-5 and TRBJ1-2; 7 bases line up with TRBD1. Germline loops: CDR1 SGHKS, CDR2 YYEKEE (reference sequence). The CDR3 extends over 12 amino acids. Unmatched junction bases numbered 5, after V lost 4 bases and J lost 8 bases. The DNA for the CDR3 is TGTGCCAGCAGCCGACAGGGTAGGGGCTACACCTTC. Encoded protein: CASSRQGRGYTF.

The chain carries TRBV7-9 and TRBJ1-2; TRBD1 matches at 10 bases. Trimming took 5 bases from V and 3 from J; bases not matched to a gene: 9. CDR1 is SEHNR and CDR2 is FQNEAQ in the germline V gene (reference sequence). The CDR3 covers 16 residues. This CDR3 reads CASSAPGQGKDYGYTF. For the CDR3, the DNA is TGTGCCAGCAGCGCGCCGGGACAGGGGAAGGACTATGGCTACACCTTC.

This chain joins TRBV19 and TRBJ1-1; a weak D match, TRBD1 (5 bases). CDR3 length equals 15 residues. Per the germline V gene, CDR1 is LNHDA and CDR2 is SQIVND (reference sequence). The V end was cut by 6 bases, the J end by 5 bases, with 19 bases between. DNA for the CDR3: TGTGCCAGTAGCCCCCTCTTGGGGGGTTTGACTGAAGCTTTCTTT. Protein sequence: CASSPLLGGLTEAFF.

The chain is built from TRBV7-2 and TRBJ2-3; D not certain. Germline loops: CDR1 SGHTA, CDR2 FQGNSA. This CDR3 has 13 residues. The V end lost 5 bases, the J end lost 2 bases, and 8 bases lay between the germline ends. The CDR3 DNA follows: TGTGCCAGCAGCCCAGGTTCCACAGATACGCAGTATTTT. Protein: CASSPGSTDTQYF.

V is TRBV6-5 and J is TRBJ2-5, with D possibly being TRBD1 (7 bases). Trimming removed 1 base at V and 4 bases at J, with 16 bases between. CDR3 length equals 16 residues. Per germline, CDR1 MNHEY and CDR2 SVGAGI. The chain's CDR3 is CASSYWTGPEGETQYF. The CDR3 nucleotides are TGTGCCAGCAGTTACTGGACAGGCCCGGAGGGAGAGACCCAGTACTTC.

This rearrangement joins TRBV19 to TRBJ1-5, with TRBD1 matching over 7 bases. Germline CDR1 and CDR2: LNHDA and SQIVND (reference sequence). V shed 4 bases and J 0 bases; nucleotides not matched to a gene: 6. This CDR3 is built from 16 residues. In DNA, the CDR3 is TGTGCCAGTAGTACGGGACAGAGCTATAGCAATCAGCCCCAGCATTTT. Protein: CASSTGQSYSNQPQHF.

This clone has just a few counts. The chain links TRBV9 to TRBJ1-4, with D unresolved. V was shortened by 2 bases and J by 2 bases, with 16 bases between the two germline ends. The germline V gene has CDR1 SGDLS and CDR2 YYNGEE. The CDR3 is 17 amino acids. The CDR3 region is CASSVGFPWATNEKLFF. CDR3 coding DNA: TGTGCCAGCAGCGTTGGTTTCCCTTGGGCCACTAATGAAAAACTGTTTTTT.

CDR3 DNA: TGTGCCTGGAGCCTGCAGATCAGGGACTCTGAAGCTTTCTTT. Translating it yields CAWSLQIRDSEAFF. The genes are TRBV30 and TRBJ1-1; possible D gene TRBD1, 5 bases. The CDR3 has 14 residues. Germline lookup yields CDR1 GTSNPN and CDR2 SVGIG (reference sequence). V dropped 3 bases and J dropped 6 bases, with 17 bases sitting between them. The full variable domain, in which reference TRBV30 and TRBJ1-1 provide the parts outside the CDR3, is SQTIHQWPATLVQPVGSPLSLECTVEGTSNPNLYWYRQAAGRGLQLLFYSVGIGQISSEVPQNLSASRPQDRQFILSSKKLLLSDSGFYLCAWSLQIRDSEAFFGQGTRLTVV.

The chain combines TRBV19 with TRBJ2-7; D remains ambiguous. This CDR3 region has 13 residues. Germline CDR1 and CDR2: LNHDA and SQIVND (reference sequence). V gave up 5 bases and J gave up 9 bases, with 17 bases separating them. The DNA for the CDR3 is TGTGCCAGTAGTTCAGGAAGACAATTCGGGCAGTACTTC. Encoded protein: CASSSGRQFGQYF.

The chain joins TRBV7-9 to TRBJ2-1, with TRBD1 matching over 8 bases. CDR3 length: 15 amino acids. CDR1 and CDR2 (germline): SEHNR, FQNEAQ (reference sequence). The trim removed 5 bases at V and 5 bases at J, leaving 8 bases unmatched. The CDR3 here is CASSRNRGFHNEQFF. CDR3 DNA sequence: TGTGCCAGCAGCCGTAACAGGGGGTTCCACAATGAGCAGTTCTTC.

This chain connects TRBV30 to TRBJ1-3; D gene ambiguous. Germline CDR1 is GTSNPN and CDR2 is SVGIG (reference sequence). The length of the CDR3 is 13 residues. Trimming shortened V by 0 bases and J by 3 bases, and 6 bases separated the two germline ends. Written as DNA, the CDR3 is TGTGCCTGGAGTGTAGTACTTGGAAACACCATATATTTT. Translating gives CAWSVVLGNTIYF.

The rearrangement links TRBV5-3 to TRBJ1-2, with 8 bases aligning to TRBD1. TRBV5-3 carries the ORF label, with uncertain function. V shed 4 bases and J 4 bases; nucleotides not matched to a gene: 6. This CDR3 region has 14 residues. This chain's CDR3 is CARSLDRGPYGYTF. CDR3 DNA: TGTGCCAGAAGCCTCGACAGGGGACCCTATGGCTACACCTTC.

CDR3 protein: CASSQGWQGREKLFF. The CDR3 coding sequence is TGTGCCAGCAGCCAAGGTTGGCAGGGCCGAGAAAAACTGTTTTTT. The V call is TRBV3-1 (or the pseudogene TRBV3-2), the J call TRBJ1-4; the D gene is possibly TRBD1 (5 bases). V gave up 1 base and J gave up 8 bases, with 14 bases separating them. Germline V lookup: CDR1 LGHDT, CDR2 YNNKEL (reference sequence). The CDR3 extends over 15 amino acids.

V and J are TRBV6-5 and TRBJ1-2; 9 nucleotides match TRBD1. The CDR3 runs to 15 residues. Unmatched junction bases numbered 11, after V lost 7 bases and J lost 5 bases. Looked up from germline, CDR1 is MNHEY and CDR2 is SVGAGI. The CDR3 coding sequence is TGTGCCAGCACCGCGACAGGGGGTTCCCTATATGGCTACACCTTC. This codes for CASTATGGSLYGYTF.